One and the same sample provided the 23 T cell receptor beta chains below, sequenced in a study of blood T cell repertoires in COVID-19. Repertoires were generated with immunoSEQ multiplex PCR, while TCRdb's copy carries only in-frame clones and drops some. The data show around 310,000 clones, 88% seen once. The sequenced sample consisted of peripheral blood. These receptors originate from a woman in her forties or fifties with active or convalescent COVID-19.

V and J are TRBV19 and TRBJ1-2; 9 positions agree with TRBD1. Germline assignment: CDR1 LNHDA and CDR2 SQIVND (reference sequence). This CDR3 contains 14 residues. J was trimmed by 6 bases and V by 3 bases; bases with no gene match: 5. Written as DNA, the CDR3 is TGTGCCAGTAGTATCCGGACAGGGGCGGATGGCTACACCTTC. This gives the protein CASSIRTGADGYTF. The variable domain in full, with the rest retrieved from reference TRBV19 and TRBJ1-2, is DGGITQSPKYLFRKEGQNVTLSCEQNLNHDAMYWYRQDPGQGLRLIYYSQIVNDFQKGDIAEGYSVSREKKESFPLTVTSAQKNPTAFYLCASSIRTGADGYTFGSGTRLTVV.

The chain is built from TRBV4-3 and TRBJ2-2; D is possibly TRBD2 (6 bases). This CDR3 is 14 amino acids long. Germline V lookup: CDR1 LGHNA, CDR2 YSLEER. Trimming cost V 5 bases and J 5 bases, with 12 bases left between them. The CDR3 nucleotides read TGCGCCAGCAGCACGGGAGCGGTTACCGGGGAGCTGTTTTTT. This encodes CASSTGAVTGELFF.

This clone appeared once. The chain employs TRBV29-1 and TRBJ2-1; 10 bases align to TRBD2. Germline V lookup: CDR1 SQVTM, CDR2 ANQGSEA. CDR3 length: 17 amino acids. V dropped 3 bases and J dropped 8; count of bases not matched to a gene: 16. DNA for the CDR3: TGCAGCGTTGAGGGGCTAGCGGGAGAGGGAGGGACCGATGAGCAGTTCTTC. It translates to CSVEGLAGEGGTDEQFF.

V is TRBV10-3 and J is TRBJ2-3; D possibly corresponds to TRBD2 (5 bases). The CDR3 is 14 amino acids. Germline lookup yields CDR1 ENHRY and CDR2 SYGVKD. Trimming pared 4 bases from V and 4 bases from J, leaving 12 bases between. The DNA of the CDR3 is TGTGCCATCAGTGCCCCGGCGGGTCCAGATACGCAGTATTTT. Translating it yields CAISAPAGPDTQYF.

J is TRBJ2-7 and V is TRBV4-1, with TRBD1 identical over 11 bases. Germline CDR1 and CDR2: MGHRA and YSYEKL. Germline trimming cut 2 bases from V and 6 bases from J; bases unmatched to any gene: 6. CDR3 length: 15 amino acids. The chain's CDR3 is CASSQTDRGQFEQYF. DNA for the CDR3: TGCGCCAGCAGCCAAACGGACAGGGGGCAGTTCGAGCAGTACTTC.

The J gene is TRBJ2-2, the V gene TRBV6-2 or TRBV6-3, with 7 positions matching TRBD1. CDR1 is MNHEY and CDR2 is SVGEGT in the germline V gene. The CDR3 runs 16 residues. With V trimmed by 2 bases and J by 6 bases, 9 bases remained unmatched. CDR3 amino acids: CASSYRQGEKAGELFF. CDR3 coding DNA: TGTGCCAGCAGTTACAGACAGGGTGAAAAGGCCGGGGAGCTGTTTTTT.

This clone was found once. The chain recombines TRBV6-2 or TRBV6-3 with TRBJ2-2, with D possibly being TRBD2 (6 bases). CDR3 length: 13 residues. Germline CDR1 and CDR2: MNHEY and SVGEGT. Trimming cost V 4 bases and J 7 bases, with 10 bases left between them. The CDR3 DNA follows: TGTGCCAGCAGTTTTCAGGGAGGCGGGGAGCTGTTTTTT. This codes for CASSFQGGGELFF.

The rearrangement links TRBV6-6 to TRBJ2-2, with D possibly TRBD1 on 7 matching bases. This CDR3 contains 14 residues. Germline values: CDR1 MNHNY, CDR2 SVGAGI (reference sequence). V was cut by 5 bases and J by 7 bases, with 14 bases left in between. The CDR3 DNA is TGTGCCAGCAGTATTAGTCAGGGGGGCGGGGAGCTGTTTTTT. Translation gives CASSISQGGGELFF.

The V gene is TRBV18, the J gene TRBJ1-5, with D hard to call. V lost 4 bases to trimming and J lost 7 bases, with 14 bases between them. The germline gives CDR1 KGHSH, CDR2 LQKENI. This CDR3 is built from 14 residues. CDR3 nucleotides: TGTGCCAGCTCACACAGTCTGGACTCCCAGCCCCAGCATTTT. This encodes CASSHSLDSQPQHF.

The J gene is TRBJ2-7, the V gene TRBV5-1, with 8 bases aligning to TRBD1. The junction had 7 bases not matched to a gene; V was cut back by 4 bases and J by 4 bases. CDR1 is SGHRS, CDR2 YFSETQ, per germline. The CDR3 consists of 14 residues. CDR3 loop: CASSPGGQGYEQYF. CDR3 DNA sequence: TGCGCCAGCAGCCCGGGCGGACAGGGTTACGAGCAGTACTTC.

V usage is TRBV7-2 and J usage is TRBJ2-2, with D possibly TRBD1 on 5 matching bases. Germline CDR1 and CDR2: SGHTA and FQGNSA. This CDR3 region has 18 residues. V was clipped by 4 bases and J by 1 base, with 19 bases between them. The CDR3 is CASSSEKWADRNTGELFF. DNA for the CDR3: TGTGCCAGCAGCTCCGAAAAATGGGCAGACAGGAACACCGGGGAGCTGTTTTTT.

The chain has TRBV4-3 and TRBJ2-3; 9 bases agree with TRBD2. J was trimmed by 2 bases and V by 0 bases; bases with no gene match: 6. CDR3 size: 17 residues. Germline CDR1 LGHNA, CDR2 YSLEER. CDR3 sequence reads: CASSQDLAGVLTDTQYF. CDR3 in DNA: TGCGCCAGCAGCCAAGATTTAGCGGGGGTTCTCACAGATACGCAGTATTTT.

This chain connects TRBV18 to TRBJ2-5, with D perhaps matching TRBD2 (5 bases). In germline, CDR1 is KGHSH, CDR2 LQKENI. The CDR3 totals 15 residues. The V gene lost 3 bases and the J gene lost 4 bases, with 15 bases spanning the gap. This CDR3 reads CASSPRAVGRETQYF. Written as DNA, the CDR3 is TGTGCCAGCTCACCTAGAGCGGTGGGAAGAGAGACCCAGTACTTC. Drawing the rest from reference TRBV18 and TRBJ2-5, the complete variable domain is NAGVMQNPRHLVRRRGQEARLRCSPMKGHSHVYWYRQLPEEGLKFMVYLQKENIIDESGMPKERFSAEFPKEGPSILRIQQVVRGDSAAYFCASSPRAVGRETQYFGPGTRLLVL.

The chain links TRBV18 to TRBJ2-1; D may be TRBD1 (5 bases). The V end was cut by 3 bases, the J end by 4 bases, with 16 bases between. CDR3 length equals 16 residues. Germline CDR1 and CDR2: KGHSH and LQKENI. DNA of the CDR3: TGTGCCAGCTCACCGCAGGGTTCCGTCCTTTACAATGAGCAGTTCTTC. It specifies CASSPQGSVLYNEQFF. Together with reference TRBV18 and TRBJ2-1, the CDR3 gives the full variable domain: NAGVMQNPRHLVRRRGQEARLRCSPMKGHSHVYWYRQLPEEGLKFMVYLQKENIIDESGMPKERFSAEFPKEGPSILRIQQVVRGDSAAYFCASSPQGSVLYNEQFFGPGTRLTVL.

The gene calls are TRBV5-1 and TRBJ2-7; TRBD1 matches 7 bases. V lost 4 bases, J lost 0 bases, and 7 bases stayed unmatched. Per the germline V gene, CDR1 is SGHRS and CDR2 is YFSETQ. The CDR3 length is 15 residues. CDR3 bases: TGCGCCAGCAGCCATTCCGGGACAGCCTCCTACGAGCAGTACTTC. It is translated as CASSHSGTASYEQYF.

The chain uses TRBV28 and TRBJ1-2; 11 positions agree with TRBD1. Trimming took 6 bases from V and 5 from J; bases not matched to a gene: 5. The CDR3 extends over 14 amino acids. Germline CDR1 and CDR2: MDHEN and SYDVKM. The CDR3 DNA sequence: TGTGCCAGCAGCCCAGGGACAGGGGGGTATGGCTACACCTTC. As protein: CASSPGTGGYGYTF.

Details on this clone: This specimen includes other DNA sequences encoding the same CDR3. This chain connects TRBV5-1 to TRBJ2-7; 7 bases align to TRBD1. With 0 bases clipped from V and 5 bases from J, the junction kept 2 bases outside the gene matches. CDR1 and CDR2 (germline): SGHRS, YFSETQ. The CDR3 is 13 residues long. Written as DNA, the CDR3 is TGCGCCAGCAGCTTGGGACAGGGCAACGAGCAGTACTTC. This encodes CASSLGQGNEQYF. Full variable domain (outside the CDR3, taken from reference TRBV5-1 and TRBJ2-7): KAGVTQTPRYLIKTRGQQVTLSCSPISGHRSVSWYQQTPGQGLQFLFEYFSETQRNKGNFPGRFSGRQFSNSRSEMNVSTLELGDSALYLCASSLGQGNEQYFGPGTRLTVT.

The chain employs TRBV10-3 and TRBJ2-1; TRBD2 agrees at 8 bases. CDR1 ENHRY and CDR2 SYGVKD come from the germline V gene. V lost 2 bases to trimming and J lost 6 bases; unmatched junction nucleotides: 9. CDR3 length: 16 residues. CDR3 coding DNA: TGTGCCATCAGTGAGCGGAGGGGAGCGGGGGTCAATGAGCAGTTCTTC. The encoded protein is CAISERRGAGVNEQFF.

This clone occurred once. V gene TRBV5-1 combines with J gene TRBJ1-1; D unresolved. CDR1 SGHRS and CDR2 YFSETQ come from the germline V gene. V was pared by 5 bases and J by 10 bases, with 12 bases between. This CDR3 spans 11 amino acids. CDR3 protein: CASRLGGRAFF. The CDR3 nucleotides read TGCGCCAGCAGGCTGGGCGGGAGAGCTTTCTTT. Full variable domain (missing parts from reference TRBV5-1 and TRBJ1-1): KAGVTQTPRYLIKTRGQQVTLSCSPISGHRSVSWYQQTPGQGLQFLFEYFSETQRNKGNFPGRFSGRQFSNSRSEMNVSTLELGDSALYLCASRLGGRAFFGQGTRLTVV.

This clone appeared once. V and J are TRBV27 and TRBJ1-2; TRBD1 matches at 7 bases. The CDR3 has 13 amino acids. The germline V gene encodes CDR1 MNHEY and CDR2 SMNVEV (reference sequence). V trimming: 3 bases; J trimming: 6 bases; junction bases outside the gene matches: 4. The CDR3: CASSFSGTDGYTF. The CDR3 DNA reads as TGTGCCAGCAGTTTCTCCGGGACAGATGGCTACACCTTC.

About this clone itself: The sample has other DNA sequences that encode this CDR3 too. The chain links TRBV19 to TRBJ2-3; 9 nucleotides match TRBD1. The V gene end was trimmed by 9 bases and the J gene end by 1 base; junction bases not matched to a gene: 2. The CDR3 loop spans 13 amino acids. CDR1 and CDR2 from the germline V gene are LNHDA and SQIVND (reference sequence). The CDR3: CASRDRGTDTQYF. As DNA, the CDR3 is TGTGCCAGCCGGGACAGGGGCACAGATACGCAGTATTTT.

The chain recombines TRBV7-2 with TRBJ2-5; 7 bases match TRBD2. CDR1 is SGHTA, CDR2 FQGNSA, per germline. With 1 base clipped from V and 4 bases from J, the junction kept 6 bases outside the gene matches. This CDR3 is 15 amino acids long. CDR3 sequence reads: CASSLDGTNTETQYF. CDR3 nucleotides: TGTGCCAGCAGCTTAGACGGGACTAACACAGAGACCCAGTACTTC.

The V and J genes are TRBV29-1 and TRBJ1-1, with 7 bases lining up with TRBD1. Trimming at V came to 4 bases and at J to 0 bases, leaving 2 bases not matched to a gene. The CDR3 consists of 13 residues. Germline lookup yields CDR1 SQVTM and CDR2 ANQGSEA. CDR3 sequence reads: CSVAGTVNTEAFF. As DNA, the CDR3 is TGCAGCGTTGCGGGGACAGTGAACACTGAAGCTTTCTTT.